This TCR beta chain was obtained from a study of T cell responses to AZD1222 COVID-19 vaccine. Here immunoSEQ multiplex PCR was the method, and the copy in TCRdb shows in-frame clones only, minus some. The table lists more than 95,000 clones, around 87% of them singletons. The J segment lost 2 bases and the V segment lost 3 bases, leaving 5 bases of the junction unmatched. Germline values: CDR1 SGDLS, CDR2 YYNGEE. The CDR3 sequence is 15 residues long. Concerning this clone: Its antigen remains unknown.

General study results and limits: Dominant CD4 TCR responses targeted spike regions 160-218 and 743-854.

The receptor's source is an adult in good health. The chain employs TRBV9 and TRBJ1-2; 9 nucleotides agree with TRBD1. The sample here was peripheral blood, taken on day 0 of AZD1222 vaccination. The CDR3 DNA reads as TGTGCCAGCAGCGCGACCGGGACAGGGAACTATGGCTACACCTTC. Encoded protein: CASSATGTGNYGYTF.